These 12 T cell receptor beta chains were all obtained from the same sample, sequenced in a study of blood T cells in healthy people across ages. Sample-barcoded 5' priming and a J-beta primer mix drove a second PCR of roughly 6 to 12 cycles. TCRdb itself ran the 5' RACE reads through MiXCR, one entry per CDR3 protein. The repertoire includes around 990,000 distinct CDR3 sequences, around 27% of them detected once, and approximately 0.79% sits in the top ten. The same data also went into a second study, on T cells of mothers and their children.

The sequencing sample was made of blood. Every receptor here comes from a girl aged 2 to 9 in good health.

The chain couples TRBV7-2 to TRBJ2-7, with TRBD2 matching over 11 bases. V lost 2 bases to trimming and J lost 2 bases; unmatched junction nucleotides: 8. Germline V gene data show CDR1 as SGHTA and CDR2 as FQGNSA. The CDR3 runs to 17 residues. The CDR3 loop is CASSLMPGTSGPYEQYF. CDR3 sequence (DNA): TGTGCCAGCAGCTTAATGCCTGGGACTAGCGGACCCTACGAGCAGTACTTC.

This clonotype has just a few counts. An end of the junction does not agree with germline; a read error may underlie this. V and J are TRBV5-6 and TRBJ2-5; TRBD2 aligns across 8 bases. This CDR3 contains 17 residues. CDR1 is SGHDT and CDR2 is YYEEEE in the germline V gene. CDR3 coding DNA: TGTGCCGGCAGCTTTATGAGGATCGGGAGGGCCCGGGAGACCCAGTACTTC. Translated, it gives CAGSFMRIGRARETQYF.

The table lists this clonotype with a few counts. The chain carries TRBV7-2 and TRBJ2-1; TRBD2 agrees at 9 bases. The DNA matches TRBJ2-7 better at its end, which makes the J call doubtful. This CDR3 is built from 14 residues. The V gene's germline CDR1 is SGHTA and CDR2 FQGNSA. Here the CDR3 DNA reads TGTGCCAGCACCCTCGGGCTAGCGGGGTACGAGCAGTACTTC. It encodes CASTLGLAGYEQYF.

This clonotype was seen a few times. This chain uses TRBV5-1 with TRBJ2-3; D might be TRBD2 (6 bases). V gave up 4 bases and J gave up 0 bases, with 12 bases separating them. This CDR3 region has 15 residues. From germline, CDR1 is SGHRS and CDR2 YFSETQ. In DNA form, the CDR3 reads TGCGCCAGCAGCCCTGGCAGCGGGAGCACAGATACGCAGTATTTT. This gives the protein CASSPGSGSTDTQYF.

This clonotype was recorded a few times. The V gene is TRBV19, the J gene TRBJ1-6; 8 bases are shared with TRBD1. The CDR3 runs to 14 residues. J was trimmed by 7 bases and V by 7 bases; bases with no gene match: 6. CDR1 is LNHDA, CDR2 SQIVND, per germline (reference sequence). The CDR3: CASTRTGRNSPLHF. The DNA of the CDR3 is TGTGCCAGTACCCGGACAGGGAGAAATTCACCCCTCCACTTT.

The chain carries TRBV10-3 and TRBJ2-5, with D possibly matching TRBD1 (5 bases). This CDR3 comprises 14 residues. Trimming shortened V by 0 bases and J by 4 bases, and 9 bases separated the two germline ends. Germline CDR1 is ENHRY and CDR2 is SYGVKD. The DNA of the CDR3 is TGTGCCATCAGTGAGTCGAATAGGGGAGAGACCCAGTACTTC. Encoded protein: CAISESNRGETQYF.

In DNA, the CDR3 is TGTGCCAGCAGCTTAGAAAGAGGCCCCGCGTACGAGCAGTACTTC. Its protein product is CASSLERGPAYEQYF. This chain joins TRBV11-2 and TRBJ2-5; D unclear. The DNA end is a closer match to TRBJ2-7, so the J assignment may be wrong. The CDR3 totals 15 residues. The germline V gene has CDR1 SGHAT and CDR2 FQNNGV.

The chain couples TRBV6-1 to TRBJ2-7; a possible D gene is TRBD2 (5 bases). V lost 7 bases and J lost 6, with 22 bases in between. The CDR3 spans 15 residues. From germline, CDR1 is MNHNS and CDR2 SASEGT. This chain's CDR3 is CASTRMAGQNGEQYF. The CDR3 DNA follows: TGTGCCAGCACCCGGATGGCGGGTCAGAACGGCGAGCAGTACTTC.

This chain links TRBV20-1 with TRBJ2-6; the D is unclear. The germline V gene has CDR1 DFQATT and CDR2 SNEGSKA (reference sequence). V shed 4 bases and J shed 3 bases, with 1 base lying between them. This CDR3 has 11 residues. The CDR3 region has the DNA TGCAGTGCTATTGGGGCCAACGTCCTGACTTTC. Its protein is CSAIGANVLTF.

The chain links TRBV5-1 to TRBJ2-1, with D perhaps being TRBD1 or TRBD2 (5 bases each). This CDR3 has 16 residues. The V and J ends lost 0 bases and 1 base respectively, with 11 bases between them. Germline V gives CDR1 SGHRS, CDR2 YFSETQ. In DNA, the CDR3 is TGCGCCAGCAGCTTGGAAGGGGAGCCATCCTACAATGAGCAGTTCTTC. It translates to CASSLEGEPSYNEQFF. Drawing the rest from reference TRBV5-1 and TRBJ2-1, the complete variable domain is KAGVTQTPRYLIKTRGQQVTLSCSPISGHRSVSWYQQTPGQGLQFLFEYFSETQRNKGNFPGRFSGRQFSNSRSEMNVSTLELGDSALYLCASSLEGEPSYNEQFFGPGTRLTVL.

In nucleotides, the CDR3 is TGCGCCAGCAGCCGGAGACAGGGGGCATCAGATACGCAGTATTTT. It is translated as CASSRRQGASDTQYF. The V gene is TRBV5-1, the J gene TRBJ2-3; 10 bases map to TRBD1. The length of the CDR3 is 15 residues. V shed 4 bases and J 4 bases; nucleotides not matched to a gene: 6. The germline gives CDR1 SGHRS, CDR2 YFSETQ.

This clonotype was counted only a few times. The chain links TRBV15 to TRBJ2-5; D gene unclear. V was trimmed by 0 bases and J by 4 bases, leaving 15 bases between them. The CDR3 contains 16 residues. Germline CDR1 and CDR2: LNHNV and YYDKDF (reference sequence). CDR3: CATSRDEAEDLETQYF. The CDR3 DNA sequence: TGTGCCACCAGCAGAGATGAGGCGGAAGATTTAGAGACCCAGTACTTC.